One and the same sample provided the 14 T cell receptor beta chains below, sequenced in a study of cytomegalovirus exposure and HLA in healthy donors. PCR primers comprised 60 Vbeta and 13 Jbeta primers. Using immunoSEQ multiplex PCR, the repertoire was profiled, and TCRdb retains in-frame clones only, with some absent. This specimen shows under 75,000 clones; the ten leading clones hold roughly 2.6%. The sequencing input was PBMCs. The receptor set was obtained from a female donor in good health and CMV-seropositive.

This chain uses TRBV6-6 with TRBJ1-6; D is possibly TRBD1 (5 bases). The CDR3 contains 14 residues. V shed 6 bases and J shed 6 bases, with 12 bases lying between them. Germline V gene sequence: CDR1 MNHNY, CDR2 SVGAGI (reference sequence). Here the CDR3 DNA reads TGTGCCAGCAGCACAGGCCTCGGTAATTCACCCCTCCACTTT. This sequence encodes CASSTGLGNSPLHF.

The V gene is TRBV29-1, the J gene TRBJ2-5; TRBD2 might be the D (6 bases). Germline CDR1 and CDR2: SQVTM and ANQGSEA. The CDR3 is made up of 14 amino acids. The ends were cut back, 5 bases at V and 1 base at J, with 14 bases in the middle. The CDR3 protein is CSVTKSGLQETQYF. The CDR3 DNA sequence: TGCAGCGTTACGAAGAGCGGGCTCCAAGAGACCCAGTACTTC.

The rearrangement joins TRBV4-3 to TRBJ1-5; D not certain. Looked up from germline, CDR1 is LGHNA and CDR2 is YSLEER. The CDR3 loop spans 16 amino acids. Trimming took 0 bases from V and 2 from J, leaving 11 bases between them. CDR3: CASSQDGGSGNQPQHF. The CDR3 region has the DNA TGCGCCAGCAGCCAAGACGGCGGGAGTGGCAATCAGCCCCAGCATTTT.

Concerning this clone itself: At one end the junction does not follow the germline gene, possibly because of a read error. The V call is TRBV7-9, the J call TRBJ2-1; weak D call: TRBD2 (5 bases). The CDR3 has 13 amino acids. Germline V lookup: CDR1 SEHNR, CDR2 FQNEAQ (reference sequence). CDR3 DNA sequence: TGTGCCACCCCGGGGAGCTCCGACAATGAGCAGTTCTTC. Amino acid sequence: CATPGSSDNEQFF.

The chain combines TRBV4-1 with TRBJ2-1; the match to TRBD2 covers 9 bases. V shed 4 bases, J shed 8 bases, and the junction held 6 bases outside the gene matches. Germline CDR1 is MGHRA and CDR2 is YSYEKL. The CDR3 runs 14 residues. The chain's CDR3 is CASSRREGPDEQFF. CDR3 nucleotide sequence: TGCGCCAGCAGCCGGCGGGAGGGCCCAGATGAGCAGTTCTTC.

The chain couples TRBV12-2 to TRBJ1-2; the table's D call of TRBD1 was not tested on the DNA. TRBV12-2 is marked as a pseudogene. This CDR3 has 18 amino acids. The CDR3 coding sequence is TGTGCAAGTCGCCCCCGACAGGGGGCACTTAATCTGAACTATGGCTACACCTTC. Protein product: CASRPRQGALNLNYGYTF.

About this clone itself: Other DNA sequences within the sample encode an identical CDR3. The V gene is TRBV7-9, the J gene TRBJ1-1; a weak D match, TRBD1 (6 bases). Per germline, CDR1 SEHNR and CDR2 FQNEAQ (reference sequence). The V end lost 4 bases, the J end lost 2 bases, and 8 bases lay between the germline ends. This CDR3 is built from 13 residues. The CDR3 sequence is CASSSTGNTEAFF. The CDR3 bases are TGTGCCAGCAGCTCGACAGGCAACACTGAAGCTTTCTTT.

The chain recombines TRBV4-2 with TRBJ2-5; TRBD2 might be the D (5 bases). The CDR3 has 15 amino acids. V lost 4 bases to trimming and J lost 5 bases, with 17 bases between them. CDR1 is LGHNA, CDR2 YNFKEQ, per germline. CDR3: CASSPSDSSLETQYF. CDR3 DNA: TGTGCCAGCAGCCCGTCGGACTCCAGCCTTGAGACCCAGTACTTC.

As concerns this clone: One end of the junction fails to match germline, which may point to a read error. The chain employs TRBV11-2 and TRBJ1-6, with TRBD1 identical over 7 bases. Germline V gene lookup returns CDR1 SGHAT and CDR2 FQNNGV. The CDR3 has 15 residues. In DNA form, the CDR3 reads TGTGCCAGCAGCCTAGGACAGGTCTATAGTTCACCCCTCCACTTT. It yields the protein CASSLGQVYSSPLHF.

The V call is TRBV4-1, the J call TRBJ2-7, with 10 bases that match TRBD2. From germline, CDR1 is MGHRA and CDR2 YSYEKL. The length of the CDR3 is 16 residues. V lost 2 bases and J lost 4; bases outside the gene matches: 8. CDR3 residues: CASSQLAGDDLYEQYF. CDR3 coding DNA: TGCGCCAGCAGCCAACTAGCGGGGGACGACCTTTACGAGCAGTACTTC.

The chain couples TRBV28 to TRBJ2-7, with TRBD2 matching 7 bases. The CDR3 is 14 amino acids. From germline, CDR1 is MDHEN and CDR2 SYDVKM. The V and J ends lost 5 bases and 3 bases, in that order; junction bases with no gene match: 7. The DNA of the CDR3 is TGTGCCAGCAGTCTCCGGACTAGGCGCTACGAGCAGTACTTC. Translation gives CASSLRTRRYEQYF.

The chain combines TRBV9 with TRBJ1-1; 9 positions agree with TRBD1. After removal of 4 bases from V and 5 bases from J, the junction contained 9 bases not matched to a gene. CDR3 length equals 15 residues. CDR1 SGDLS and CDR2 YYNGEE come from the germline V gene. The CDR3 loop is CASSPKGQGETEAFF. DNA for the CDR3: TGTGCCAGCAGCCCAAAGGGACAGGGCGAAACTGAAGCTTTCTTT. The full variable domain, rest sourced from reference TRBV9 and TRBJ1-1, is DSGVTQTPKHLITATGQRVTLRCSPRSGDLSVYWYQQSLDQGLQFLIQYYNGEERAKGNILERFSAQQFPDLHSELNLSSLELGDSALYFCASSPKGQGETEAFFGQGTRLTVV.

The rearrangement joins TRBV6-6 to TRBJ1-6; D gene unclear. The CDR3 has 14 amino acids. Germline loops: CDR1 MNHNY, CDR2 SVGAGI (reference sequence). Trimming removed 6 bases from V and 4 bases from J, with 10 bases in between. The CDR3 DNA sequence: TGTGCCAGCAGCTCCGTCGGGTATAATTCACCCCTCCACTTT. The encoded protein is CASSSVGYNSPLHF.

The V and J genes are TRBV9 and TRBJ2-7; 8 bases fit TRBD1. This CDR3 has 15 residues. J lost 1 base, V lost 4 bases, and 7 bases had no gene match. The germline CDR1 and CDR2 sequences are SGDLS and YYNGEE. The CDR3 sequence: CASSSGTGFSYEQYF. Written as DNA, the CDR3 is TGTGCCAGCAGCTCCGGGACAGGTTTTTCCTACGAGCAGTACTTC.